One and the same sample provided the 3 T cell receptor beta chains below, sequenced in a study of Ad26.COV2.S vaccination and SARS-CoV-2 variants (dated by TCRdb to 2020 to 2023). In light of the paper, this sample's treatment or condition label describes: around 19 received Ad26.COV2.S at low or high dose, single or two shots; roughly five received placebo; per-sample allocation not given. Repertoires of vaccine and placebo recipients were sequenced from samples collected on day 63 after the first injection. Preparation of the library involved the immunoSEQ multiplex PCR assay. This is the immuneACCESS table as TCRdb keeps it, with only in-frame sequences that have V and J called. A part of the clones is gone; compared with another copy, unresolved V genes explain less than half, and the rest is unexplained. A total of about 400,000 clones appear in this sample, under 90% of them only once. The top ten hold 7% to 9.5% of the sample.

This material consisted of peripheral blood, taken in a trial of Ad26.COV2.S vaccine versus placebo. The receptors were sampled from a person between 18 and 60 years old who received the Ad26.COV2.S COVID-19 vaccine or a placebo.

This chain links TRBV19 with TRBJ1-5; D might be TRBD1 (5 bases). Trimming took off 3 bases at V and 3 bases at J, with 15 bases between the two ends. The length of the CDR3 is 16 residues. From germline, CDR1 is LNHDA and CDR2 SQIVND (reference sequence). CDR3 sequence (DNA): TGTGCCAGTAGTATGTACTCTCAGGGTTACAATCAGCCCCAGCATTTT. Translation gives CASSMYSQGYNQPQHF. The full variable domain, in which reference TRBV19 and TRBJ1-5 provide the parts outside the CDR3, is DGGITQSPKYLFRKEGQNVTLSCEQNLNHDAMYWYRQDPGQGLRLIYYSQIVNDFQKGDIAEGYSVSREKKESFPLTVTSAQKNPTAFYLCASSMYSQGYNQPQHFGDGTRLSIL.

The V call is TRBV7-9, the J call TRBJ1-2; D not resolved. V was clipped by 2 bases and J by 8 bases, with 30 bases between them. CDR1 is SEHNR and CDR2 is FQNEAQ in the germline V gene (reference sequence). The CDR3 totals 19 residues. The CDR3 is CASSLKPILLPQVSGGYTF. Written as DNA, the CDR3 is TGTGCCAGCAGCTTAAAGCCAATTCTTCTCCCCCAGGTTTCAGGCGGCTACACCTTC.

The chain uses TRBV4-3 and TRBJ1-6; no clear D gene. The germline CDR1 and CDR2 sequences are LGHNA and YSLEER. V lost 2 bases, J lost 7 bases, and 9 bases lay in between. This CDR3 comprises 14 residues. The CDR3 coding sequence is TGCGCCAGCAGCCAAACCGGAGAGAATTCACCCCTCCACTTT. Its protein product is CASSQTGENSPLHF.